A selection of T cell receptor beta chains follows, all from one sample in a study of T-cell memory formation after mild COVID-19. TCRdb passed the 5' RACE reads through MiXCR, listing each CDR3 protein once. Of 350,000 or so distinct CDR3 sequences listed, 20% to 25% are singletons. Sequencing was done on a sample of PBMCs or a T cell subset sorted from them (not recorded which). These receptors all come from an adult woman who had mild COVID-19 (a few samples of this study predate the infection). Cell type and time point are not known. Both conserved end residues are part of each CDR3. D genes are given only for firm matches. Clone size is shown for a subset of rows, as once, few, many or a class of expanded clone.

clone_size	v_call	d_call	j_call	cdr3_nt	cdr3_aa
-	TRBV6-2/TRBV6-3	-	TRBJ2-2	TGTGCCAGCAGGGCCCAGGGGACCGGGGAGCTGTTTTTT	CASRAQGTGELFF
-	TRBV7-9	-	TRBJ2-1	TGTGCCAGCACCACTAGACCCTACATCGAGCAGTTCTTC	CASTTRPYIEQFF
-	TRBV23-1	-	TRBJ2-7	TGCGCCAGCACTCGCTACGAGCAGTACTTC	CASTRYEQYF
few	TRBV7-3	-	TRBJ2-1	TGTGCCAGCAGCCAGGGCGCCTACAATGAGCAGTTCTTC	CASSQGAYNEQFF
-	TRBV15	TRBD2	TRBJ2-5	TGTGCCACCAGCAGAGATCCCAGCGGGGAAGAGACCCAGTACTTC	CATSRDPSGEETQYF
few	TRBV6-4	TRBD1	TRBJ2-1	TGTGCCAGCAGTGATGGAATGGGGACAGGGGTCGATGAGCAGTTCTTC	CASSDGMGTGVDEQFF
-	TRBV3-1	-	TRBJ1-1	TGTGCCAGCAGCCAAGCATTTTCCGTTGGACGGCTGAACACTGAAGCTTTCTTT	CASSQAFSVGRLNTEAFF
-	TRBV6-2/TRBV6-3	TRBD2	TRBJ2-7	TGTGCCAGCATGAAGACTAGCGGGAACTACGAGCAGTACTTC	CASMKTSGNYEQYF
few	TRBV6-2/TRBV6-3	-	TRBJ2-1	TGTGCCAGCAGTTACAGGTCGGGCTTTTCTAACAATGAGCAGTTCTTC	CASSYRSGFSNNEQFF
-	TRBV6-6	-	TRBJ2-2	TGTGCCAGCAGTTACTCCCCGTATGGGGGGCTTGGGGGTCCCGGGGAGCTGTTTTTT	CASSYSPYGGLGGPGELFF
-	TRBV7-2	TRBD2	TRBJ2-3	TGTGCCAGCAGCTTATGGACGGGAGGGCCGGGCAGCACAGATACGCAGTATTTT	CASSLWTGGPGSTDTQYF